This T cell receptor (beta chain) was captured in a study of T cell responses to AZD1222 COVID-19 vaccine. Study conclusions and caveats: Repertoire sampling happened only post peak T cell response. Only six or seven AZD1222 recipients tested seropositive at baseline.

Measured with immunoSEQ multiplex PCR; TCRdb has only the in-frame clones, and not every one. The data contain 70,000 to 95,000 clones, around nine tenths of them seen just once; the ten biggest clones take up about 9.9%. A word on this clone: Its matching antigen is unknown.

Between the trimmed V and J ends, which lost 1 base and 3 bases, there was a span of 6 bases. This CDR3 has 13 residues. Germline V lookup: CDR1 MNHEY, CDR2 SMNVEV (reference sequence). Pooling of second doses given at about 4 or about 12 weeks was done. The rearrangement joins TRBV27 to TRBJ1-1; D is perhaps TRBD1 (6 bases). The origin of this receptor is an adult who received the AZD1222 COVID-19 vaccine. The source was peripheral blood, collected 28 days after the second AZD1222 dose. The CDR3 protein is CASSLYRDTEAFF. In DNA, the CDR3 is TGTGCCAGCAGTTTATACAGGGACACTGAAGCTTTCTTT.